This is a list of T cell receptor beta chains from one sample in a study of monozygotic twins with inflammatory bowel disease. TCRdb reanalyzed the 5' RACE reads, giving one entry per CDR3 protein sequence and no DNA. Its table lists hundreds of thousands of distinct CDR3 sequences. The sequenced sample was blood. The receptors stem from a human donor with ulcerative colitis or Crohn's disease, or a healthy co-twin of an affected twin (not recorded which). Each CDR3 is given with its conserved first and last residue.

>TRBJ1-5|TRBV6-2/TRBV6-3
CASGHRGLGNQPQHF
>TRBJ2-1|TRBV7-9
CASIAGTSGGNEQFF
>TRBJ2-7|TRBV15
CATSRTGQGFEQYF
>TRBJ1-1|TRBV9
CASSVDRNTEAFF
>TRBJ2-1|TRBV4-3
CASSHLPAGREGREQFF
>TRBJ2-1|TRBV5-1
CASSPGLAFINEQFF
>TRBJ1-2|TRBV12-3/TRBV12-4
CASNLGQRDGYTF
>TRBJ1-3|TRBV7-2
CASSLGAGVGSGNTIYF
>TRBJ2-3|TRBV28
CASSIDRGLTDTQYF
>TRBJ2-1|TRBV7-3
CASSSPWGTGRNNEQFF
>TRBJ1-2|TRBV7-2
CASSFDRGSGYTF
>TRBJ2-5|TRBV7-9
CASSHSGRGETQYF
>TRBJ1-6|TRBV6-1
CASSESRDSPLHF
>TRBJ2-4|TRBV18
CASSPSQGEAKNIQYF
>TRBJ2-7|TRBV12-3/TRBV12-4
CASSFWQSLGEQYF
>TRBJ2-7|TRBV7-9
CASSARDRAYEQYF
>TRBJ2-7|TRBV4-3
CASSQARDFTYEQYF
>TRBJ2-5|TRBV3-1
CASSQRGYQETQYF